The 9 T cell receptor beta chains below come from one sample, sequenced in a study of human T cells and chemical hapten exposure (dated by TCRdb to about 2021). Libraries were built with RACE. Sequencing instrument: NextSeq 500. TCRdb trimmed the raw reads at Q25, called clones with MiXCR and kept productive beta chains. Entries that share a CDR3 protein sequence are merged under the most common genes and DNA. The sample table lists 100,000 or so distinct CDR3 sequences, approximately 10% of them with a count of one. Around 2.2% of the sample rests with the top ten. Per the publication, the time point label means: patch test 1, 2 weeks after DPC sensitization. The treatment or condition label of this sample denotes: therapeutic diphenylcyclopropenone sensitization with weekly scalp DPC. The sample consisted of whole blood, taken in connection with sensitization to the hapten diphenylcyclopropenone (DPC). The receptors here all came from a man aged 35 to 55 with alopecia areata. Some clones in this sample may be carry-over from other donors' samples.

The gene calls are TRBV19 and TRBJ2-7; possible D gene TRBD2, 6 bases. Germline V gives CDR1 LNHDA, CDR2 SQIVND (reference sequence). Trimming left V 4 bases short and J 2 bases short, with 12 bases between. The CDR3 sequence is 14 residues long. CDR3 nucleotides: TGTGCCAGTAGTACCCCCGGCGGGACCTACGAGCAGTACGTC. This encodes CASSTPGGTYEQYV.

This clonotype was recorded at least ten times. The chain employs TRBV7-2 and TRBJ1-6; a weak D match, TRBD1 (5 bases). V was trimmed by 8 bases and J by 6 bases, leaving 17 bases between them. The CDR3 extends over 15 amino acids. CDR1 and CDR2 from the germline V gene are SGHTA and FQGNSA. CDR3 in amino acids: CASGTRQSPNSPLHF. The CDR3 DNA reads TGTGCCAGCGGAACTCGACAGTCGCCTAATTCACCCCTCCACTTT.

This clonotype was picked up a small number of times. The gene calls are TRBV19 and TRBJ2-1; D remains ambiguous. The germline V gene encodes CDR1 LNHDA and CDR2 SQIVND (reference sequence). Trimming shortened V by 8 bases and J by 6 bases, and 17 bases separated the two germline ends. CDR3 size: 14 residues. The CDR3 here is CASQSDVAANEQFF. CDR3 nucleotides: TGTGCCAGTCAATCCGACGTAGCCGCCAATGAGCAGTTCTTC.

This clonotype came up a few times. CDR3 nucleotides: TGTGCCAGCAGTGAATCCCTACAGTTACAAGAGACCCAGTACTTC. Its protein is CASSESLQLQETQYF. V gene TRBV25-1 combines with J gene TRBJ2-5; D is unresolved. Deletions cut 1 base from V and 2 bases from J, with 11 bases between. The CDR3 runs 15 residues. Germline CDR1 is MGHDK and CDR2 is SYGVNS.

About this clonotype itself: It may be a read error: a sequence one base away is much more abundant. CDR3 in amino acids: CASSPDGGYEQYV. The CDR3 nucleotides are TGCGCCAGCAGCCCGGACGGGGGTTACGAGCAGTACGTC. The J gene is TRBJ2-7, the V gene TRBV5-1; weak D call: TRBD2 (6 bases). Trimming cost V 4 bases and J 4 bases, with 12 bases left between them. The CDR3 covers 13 residues. CDR1 and CDR2 (germline): SGHRS, YFSETQ.

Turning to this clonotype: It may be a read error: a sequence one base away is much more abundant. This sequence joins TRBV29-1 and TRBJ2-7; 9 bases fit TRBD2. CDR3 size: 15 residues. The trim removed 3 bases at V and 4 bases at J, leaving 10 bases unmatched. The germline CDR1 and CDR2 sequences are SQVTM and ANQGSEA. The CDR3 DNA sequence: TGCAGCGTTGAGTCGGGTAGCGGGAGTCGGTACGAGCAGTACTTC. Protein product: CSVESGSGSRYEQYF.

The CDR3 region has the DNA TGCGCCAGCAGCCAAGGACTAGCGGGGCTGACAGATACGCAGTATTTT. Translating it yields CASSQGLAGLTDTQYF. The V call is TRBV4-1, the J call TRBJ2-3, with 11 bases that match TRBD2. V lost 1 base and J lost 3; bases outside the gene matches: 3. CDR3 length equals 16 residues. Germline V gene sequence: CDR1 MGHRA, CDR2 YSYEKL.

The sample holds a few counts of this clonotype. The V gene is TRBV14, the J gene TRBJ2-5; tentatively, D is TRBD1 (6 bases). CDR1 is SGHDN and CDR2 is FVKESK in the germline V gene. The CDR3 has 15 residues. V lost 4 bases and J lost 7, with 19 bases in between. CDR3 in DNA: TGTGCCAGCAGCCCCCGTACAGGGCGAATAGGGACCCAGTACTTC. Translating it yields CASSPRTGRIGTQYF. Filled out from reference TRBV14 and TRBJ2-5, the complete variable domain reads EAGVTQFPSHSVIEKGQTVTLRCDPISGHDNLYWYRRVMGKEIKFLLHFVKESKQDESGMPNNRFLAERTGGTYSTLKVQPAELEDSGVYFCASSPRTGRIGTQYFGPGTRLLVL.

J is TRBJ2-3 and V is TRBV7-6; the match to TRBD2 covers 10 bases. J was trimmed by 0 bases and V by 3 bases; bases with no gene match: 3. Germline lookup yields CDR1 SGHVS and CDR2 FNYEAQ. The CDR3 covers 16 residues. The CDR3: CASSFLAGVSTDTQYF. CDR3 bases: TGTGCCAGCAGCTTTCTAGCGGGAGTTAGCACAGATACGCAGTATTTT.